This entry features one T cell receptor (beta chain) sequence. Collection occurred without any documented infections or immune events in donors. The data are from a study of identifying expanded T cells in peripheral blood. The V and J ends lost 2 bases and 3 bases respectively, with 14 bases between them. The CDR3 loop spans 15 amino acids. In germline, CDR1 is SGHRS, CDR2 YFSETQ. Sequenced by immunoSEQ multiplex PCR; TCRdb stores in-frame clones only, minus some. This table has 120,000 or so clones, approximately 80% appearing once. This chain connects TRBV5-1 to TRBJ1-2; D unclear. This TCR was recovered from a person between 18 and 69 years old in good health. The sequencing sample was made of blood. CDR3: CASSFLGPSHYGYTF. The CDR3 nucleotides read TGCGCCAGCAGCTTCCTAGGCCCATCCCACTATGGCTACACCTTC.